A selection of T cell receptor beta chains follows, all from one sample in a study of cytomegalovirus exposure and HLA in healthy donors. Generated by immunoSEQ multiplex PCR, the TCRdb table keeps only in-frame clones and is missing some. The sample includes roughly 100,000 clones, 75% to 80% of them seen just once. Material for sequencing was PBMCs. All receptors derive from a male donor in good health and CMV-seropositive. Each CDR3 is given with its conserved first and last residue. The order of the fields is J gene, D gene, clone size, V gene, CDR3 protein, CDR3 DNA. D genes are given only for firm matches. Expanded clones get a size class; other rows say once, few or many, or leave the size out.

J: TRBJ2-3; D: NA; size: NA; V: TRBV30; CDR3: CAWSVGGGVVNTQYF; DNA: TGTGCCTGGAGTGTAGGGGGGGGTGTCGTGAATACGCAGTATTTT
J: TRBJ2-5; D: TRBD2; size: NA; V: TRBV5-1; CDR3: CASSWTSKETQYF; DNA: TGCGCCAGCAGCTGGACTAGTAAAGAGACCCAGTACTTC
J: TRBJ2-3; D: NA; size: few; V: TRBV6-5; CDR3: CASSYYGSTDTQYF; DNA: TGTGCCAGCAGTTATTACGGGAGCACAGATACGCAGTATTTT
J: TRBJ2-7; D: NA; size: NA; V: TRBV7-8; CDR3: CASSLSGSYEQYF; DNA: TGTGCCAGCAGCTTATCCGGGTCCTACGAGCAGTACTTC
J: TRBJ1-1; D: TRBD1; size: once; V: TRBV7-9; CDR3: CASSRTGGDTEAFF; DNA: TGTGCCAGCAGCAGAACAGGGGGTGACACTGAAGCTTTCTTT
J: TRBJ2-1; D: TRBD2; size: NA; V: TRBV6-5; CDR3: CASRESGSLVEQFF; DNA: TGTGCCAGCAGGGAGAGCGGGAGTCTTGTTGAGCAGTTCTTC
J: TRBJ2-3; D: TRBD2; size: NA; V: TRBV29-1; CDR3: CSTRKGTSGTGGTDTQYF; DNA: TGCAGCACTCGAAAGGGGACTAGCGGGACCGGTGGTACAGATACGCAGTATTTT
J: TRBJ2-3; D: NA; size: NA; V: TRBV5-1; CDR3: CASSPGGQSTDTQYF; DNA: TGCGCCAGCAGCCCCGGAGGACAGAGCACAGATACGCAGTATTTT
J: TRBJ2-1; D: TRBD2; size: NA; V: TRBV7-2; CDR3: CASSRRGSGSRFGNEQFF; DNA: TGTGCCAGCAGCCGTCGGGGTAGCGGGAGCCGGTTTGGGAATGAGCAGTTCTTC
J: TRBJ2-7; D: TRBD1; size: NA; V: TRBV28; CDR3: CASSLGQPPYEQYF; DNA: TGTGCCAGCAGTTTGGGACAGCCACCGTACGAGCAGTACTTC
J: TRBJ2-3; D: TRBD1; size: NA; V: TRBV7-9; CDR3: CASSLVTGASTDTQYF; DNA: TGTGCCAGCAGCTTAGTGACAGGGGCTAGCACAGATACGCAGTATTTT
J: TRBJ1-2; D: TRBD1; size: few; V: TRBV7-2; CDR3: CASSVDRASGYGYTF; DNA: TGTGCCAGCAGCGTTGACAGGGCCTCGGGCTATGGCTACACCTTC
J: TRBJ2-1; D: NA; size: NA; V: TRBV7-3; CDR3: CASSLLAGTYNEQFF; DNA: TGTGCCAGCAGCCTTCTGGCGGGGACTTACAATGAGCAGTTCTTC
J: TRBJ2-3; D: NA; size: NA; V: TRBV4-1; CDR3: CASSRQGTDTQYF; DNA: TGCGCCAGCAGCCGACAGGGCACAGATACGCAGTATTTT
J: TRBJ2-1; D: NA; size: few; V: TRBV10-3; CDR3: CAISEGGPYNEQFF; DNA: TGTGCCATCAGTGAGGGAGGGCCCTACAATGAGCAGTTCTTC
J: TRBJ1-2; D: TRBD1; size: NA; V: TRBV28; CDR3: CASRRDSPNYGYTF; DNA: TGTGCCAGCAGGCGGGACAGCCCCAACTATGGCTACACCTTC
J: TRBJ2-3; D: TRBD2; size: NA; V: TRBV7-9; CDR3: CASVGGSSDTQYF; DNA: TGTGCCAGCGTGGGGGGGAGTAGTGATACGCAGTATTTT
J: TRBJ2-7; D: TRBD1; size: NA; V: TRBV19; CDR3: CASSIRRDSSYEQYF; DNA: TGTGCCAGTAGTATAAGAAGGGACAGCTCCTACGAGCAGTACTTC
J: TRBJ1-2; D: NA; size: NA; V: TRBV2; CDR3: CASSGEGLVMGYTF; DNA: TGTGCCAGCAGTGGGGAGGGACTTGTAATGGGCTACACCTTC
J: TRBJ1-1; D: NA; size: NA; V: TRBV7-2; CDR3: CASSSPTQANTEAFF; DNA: TGTGCCAGCAGCTCGCCTACACAGGCGAACACTGAAGCTTTCTTT
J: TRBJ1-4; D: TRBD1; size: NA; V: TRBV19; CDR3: CASSMSTGTGGDEKLFF; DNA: TGTGCCAGTAGTATGTCCACCGGGACAGGGGGCGATGAAAAACTGTTTTTT
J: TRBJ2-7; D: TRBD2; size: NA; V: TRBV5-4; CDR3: CASSLGTSRTSYEQYF; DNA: TGTGCCAGCAGCTTGGGGACTAGCAGAACGTCCTACGAGCAGTACTTC
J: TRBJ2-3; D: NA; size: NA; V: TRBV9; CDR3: CASSVLGTDTQYF; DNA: TGTGCCAGCAGCGTACTTGGCACAGATACGCAGTATTTT
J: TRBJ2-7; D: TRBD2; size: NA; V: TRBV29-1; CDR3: CSVAGLASSYEQYF; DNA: TGCAGCGTGGCGGGACTAGCGAGCTCCTACGAGCAGTACTTC
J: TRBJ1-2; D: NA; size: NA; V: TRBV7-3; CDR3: CASSSLRTEEGYTF; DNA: TGTGCCAGCAGCTCCCTCCGGACAGAAGAGGGCTACACCTTC
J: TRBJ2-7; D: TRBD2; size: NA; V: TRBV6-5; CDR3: CASSSGRDQYF; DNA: TGTGCCAGCAGTTCAGGGAGGGATCAGTACTTC
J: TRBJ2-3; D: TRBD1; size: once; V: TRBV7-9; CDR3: CASSFSLTGGFTDTQYF; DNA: TGTGCCAGCAGCTTTTCGCTGACAGGGGGATTTACAGATACGCAGTATTTT
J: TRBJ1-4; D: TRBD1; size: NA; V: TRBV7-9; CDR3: CASSLGQAFATNEKLFF; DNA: TGTGCCAGCAGCCTGGGACAGGCTTTCGCAACTAATGAAAAACTGTTTTTT
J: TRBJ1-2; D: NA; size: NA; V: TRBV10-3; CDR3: CAISGGQLNYGYTF; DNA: TGTGCCATCAGTGGGGGACAATTAAACTATGGCTACACCTTC
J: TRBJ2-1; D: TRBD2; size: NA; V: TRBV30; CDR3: CAWSVGGDEQFF; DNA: TGTGCCTGGAGCGTCGGGGGGGATGAGCAGTTCTTC
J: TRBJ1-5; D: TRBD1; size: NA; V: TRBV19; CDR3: CASSPGQGQPQHF; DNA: TGTGCCAGTAGCCCGGGACAGGGCCAGCCCCAGCATTTT
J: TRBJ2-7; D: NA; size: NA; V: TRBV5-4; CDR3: CASSSTVSSYEQYF; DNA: TGTGCCAGCAGCTCTACAGTGAGCTCCTACGAGCAGTACTTC
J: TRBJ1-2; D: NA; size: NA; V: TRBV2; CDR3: CASSGQSYGGYTF; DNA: TGTGCCAGCAGTGGGCAGAGCTACGGGGGCTACACCTTC
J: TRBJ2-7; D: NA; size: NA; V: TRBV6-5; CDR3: CASRKTSWSSYEQYF; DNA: TGTGCCAGCAGAAAGACTTCATGGAGCTCCTACGAGCAGTACTTC
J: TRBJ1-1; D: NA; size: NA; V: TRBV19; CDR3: CASSTGVWGNTEAFF; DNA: TGTGCCAGTAGTACAGGGGTGTGGGGGAACACTGAAGCTTTCTTT
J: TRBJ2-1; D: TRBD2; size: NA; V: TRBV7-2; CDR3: CASSFAGGNNEQFF; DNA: TGTGCCAGCTCCTTTGCGGGAGGGAACAATGAGCAGTTCTTC
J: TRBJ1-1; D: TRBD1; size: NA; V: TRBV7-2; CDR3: CASSLGGGGLGTEAFF; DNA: TGTGCCAGCAGCTTAGGAGGAGGGGGCTTGGGCACTGAAGCTTTCTTT
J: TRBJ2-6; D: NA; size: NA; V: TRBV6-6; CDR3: CASSPSRSGANVLTF; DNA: TGTGCCAGCAGCCCCTCGCGTTCTGGGGCCAACGTCCTGACTTTC
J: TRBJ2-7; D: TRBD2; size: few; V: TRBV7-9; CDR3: CASRGGGPSGRVSPVEQYF; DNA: TGTGCCAGCAGAGGGGGCGGTCCTAGCGGGAGGGTCTCTCCGGTTGAGCAGTACTTC
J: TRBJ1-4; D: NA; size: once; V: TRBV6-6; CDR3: CASQKRPTGVNEKLFF; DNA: TGTGCCAGCCAGAAACGCCCGACAGGAGTTAATGAAAAACTGTTTTTT
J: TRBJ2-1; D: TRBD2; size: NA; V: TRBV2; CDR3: CASRSLTSGILKQFF; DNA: TGTGCCAGCAGGAGTTTGACTAGCGGGATCTTGAAGCAGTTCTTC
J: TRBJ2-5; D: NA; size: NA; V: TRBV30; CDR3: CAWSSYGETQYF; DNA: TGTGCCTGGAGTTCTTACGGGGAGACCCAGTACTTC
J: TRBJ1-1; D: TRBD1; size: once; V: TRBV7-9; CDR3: CASSFRGPTNTEAFF; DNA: TGTGCCAGCAGCTTCAGGGGGCCGACGAACACTGAAGCTTTCTTT
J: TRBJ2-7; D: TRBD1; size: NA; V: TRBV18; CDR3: CASSPQGTDSYEQYF; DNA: TGTGCCAGCTCACCACAGGGGACAGATTCCTACGAGCAGTACTTC
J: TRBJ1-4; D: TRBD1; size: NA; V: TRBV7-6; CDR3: CASSPKQGVTNEKLFF; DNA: TGTGCCAGCAGCCCTAAGCAGGGGGTAACTAATGAAAAACTGTTTTTT
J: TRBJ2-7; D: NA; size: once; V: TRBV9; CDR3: CASSVDGRTRGEQYF; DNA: TGTGCCAGCAGCGTAGATGGCAGGACAAGAGGCGAGCAGTACTTC
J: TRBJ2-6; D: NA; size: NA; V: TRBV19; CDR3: CASNLPGIGANVLTF; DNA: TGTGCCAGTAACCTCCCAGGGATCGGGGCCAACGTCCTGACTTTC
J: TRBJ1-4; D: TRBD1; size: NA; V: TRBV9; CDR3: CASSVSVGDRAEKLFF; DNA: TGTGCCAGCAGCGTCTCAGTGGGGGACAGAGCCGAAAAACTGTTTTTT
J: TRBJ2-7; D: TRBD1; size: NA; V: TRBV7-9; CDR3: CSSSLGQGNRHEQYF; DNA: TGTTCCAGCAGCTTAGGACAGGGAAATCGCCACGAGCAGTACTTC
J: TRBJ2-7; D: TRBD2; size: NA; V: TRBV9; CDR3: CASSVGTSGSYEQYF; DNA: TGTGCCAGCAGCGTAGGGACTAGCGGGAGTTACGAGCAGTACTTC
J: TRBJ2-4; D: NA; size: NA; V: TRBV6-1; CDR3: CASSHTIAKNIQYF; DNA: TGTGCCAGCAGTCACACAATAGCCAAAAACATTCAGTACTTC